This record looks at one TCR beta chain sequence and its context. The antigen is unknown. Assay: immunoSEQ multiplex PCR; the TCRdb copy retains only in-frame clones and omits some. The repertoire includes about 160,000 clones, approximately 92% of them detected once, and roughly 6.9% sits in the top ten. This specimen comes from a study of T cell responses to AZD1222 COVID-19 vaccine. General study points: Donors were largely white British and mainly female; clonal diversity was possibly underestimated. Close to half of spike-specific TCRs reportedly recognize unmutated variant regions.

This TCR came from an adult in good health. This specimen consisted of peripheral blood, obtained on day 0 of AZD1222 vaccination.

CDR3 DNA sequence: TGCAGTGCTACCAGGGCAGATACGCAGTATTTT. Its translation: CSATRADTQYF. J is TRBJ2-3 and V is TRBV20-1; D perhaps matches TRBD1 (5 bases). CDR1 and CDR2 from the germline V gene are DFQATT and SNEGSKA (reference sequence). CDR3 length: 11 amino acids. V dropped 4 bases and J dropped 4 bases, with 6 bases sitting between them.